This T cell receptor (beta chain) came from a study of blood T cell repertoires in COVID-19. Background on the study: T cells, B-cell-depleted T cells, or PBMCs supplied cDNA or gDNA.

How the authors handled the data: Reference gene primer amplification in the assay estimated nucleated cell counts. TCRdb keeps only in-frame clones here, not all; method: immunoSEQ multiplex PCR. V and J calls and clone size are as listed in that table; D and trimming were resolved from the DNA. The sample holds hundreds of thousands of clones; about 88% are singletons and the top ten take roughly 0.84%. The CDR3 covers 15 residues. Germline V gene sequence: CDR1 SGHKS, CDR2 YYEKEE (reference sequence). Trimming cost V 3 bases and J 8 bases; bases outside gene matches: 8. The sequence was obtained from a man between 18 and 35 years old with COVID-19, enrolled during active disease. The sample was peripheral blood. The chain is built from TRBV5-5 and TRBJ1-4, with 9 bases fitting TRBD1. The CDR3 DNA reads TGTGCCAGCAGCTCTCCGGGACAGGGTGCCGAAAAACTGTTTTTT. This translates into CASSSPGQGAEKLFF.